One and the same sample provided the 20 T cell receptor beta chains below, sequenced in a study of blood T cell repertoires in COVID-19. Produced via immunoSEQ multiplex PCR; TCRdb's table is partial and in-frame only. The table shows about 170,000 clones, with less than 85% occurring only once. Sequences were obtained from peripheral blood. The receptors here all came from a woman aged 80 or over with acute or convalescent COVID-19.

This rearrangement joins TRBV10-2 to TRBJ1-1, with 7 bases matching TRBD1. Germline values: CDR1 WSHSY, CDR2 SAAADI. The CDR3 covers 13 residues. The V segment lost 8 bases and the J segment 1 base; nucleotides outside the gene matches: 4. CDR3 nucleotides: TGCGCCAGCGGAGACAGGGAGAACACTGAAGCTTTCTTT. Translated, it gives CASGDRENTEAFF.

This sequence joins TRBV13 and TRBJ2-7, with D tentatively TRBD2 (5 bases). Trimming pared 5 bases from V and 6 bases from J, leaving 14 bases between. The germline CDR1 and CDR2 sequences are PRHDT and FYEKMQ (reference sequence). The CDR3 has 13 residues. CDR3 sequence reads: CASSLTRSREQYF. The CDR3 DNA follows: TGTGCCAGCAGCCTAACTAGAAGTCGCGAGCAGTACTTC.

This chain uses TRBV24-1 with TRBJ1-1, with 11 bases fitting TRBD1. The CDR3 is 20 amino acids. J was trimmed by 0 bases and V by 2 bases; bases with no gene match: 13. Germline lookup yields CDR1 KGHDR and CDR2 SFDVKD. CDR3 DNA: TGTGCCACCAGTGATTCGACCCTTTGGACAGGGGGCCAGGTGAACACTGAAGCTTTCTTT. Its translation: CATSDSTLWTGGQVNTEAFF.

This clone has just a few counts. The chain carries TRBV5-1 and TRBJ1-1, with TRBD1 matching 8 bases. Germline-derived CDR1 and CDR2 are SGHRS and YFSETQ. V was pared by 2 bases and J by 3 bases, with 0 bases of the junction left unmatched. This CDR3 has 13 residues. DNA of the CDR3: TGCGCCAGCAGCTTACAGGGGGACACTGAAGCTTTCTTT. Amino acids: CASSLQGDTEAFF.

This clone occurred a few times. This chain joins TRBV27 and TRBJ1-6; 9 bases are a match to TRBD1. The CDR3 is 15 amino acids. Germline CDR1 reads MNHEY; CDR2 reads SMNVEV (reference sequence). J gave up 8 bases and V 5 bases, and 7 bases lay outside the gene matches. Here the CDR3 DNA reads TGTGCCAGCAGTACGGGACAGGGACGTCATTCACCCCTCCACTTT. Its protein is CASSTGQGRHSPLHF.

This chain links TRBV3-1 (or the pseudogene TRBV3-2) with TRBJ1-3; TRBD1 is a possible D gene (5 bases). The CDR3 is 14 amino acids. Germline-derived CDR1 and CDR2 are LGHDT and YNNKEL (reference sequence). The ends were cut back, 7 bases at V and 0 bases at J, with 10 bases in the middle. The CDR3 nucleotides read TGTGCCAGCAATACCGACAGCTCTGGAAACACCATATATTTT. As protein: CASNTDSSGNTIYF.

The chain uses TRBV3-1 (or the pseudogene TRBV3-2) and TRBJ1-6, with D possibly matching TRBD1 (5 bases). Trimming cost V 1 base and J 6 bases, with 16 bases left between them. Germline assignment: CDR1 LGHDT and CDR2 YNNKEL (reference sequence). CDR3 size: 17 residues. This CDR3 is CASSQAPGPASNSPLHF. In nucleotides, the CDR3 is TGTGCCAGCAGCCAAGCCCCAGGGCCAGCCTCTAATTCACCCCTCCACTTT.

The rearrangement uses TRBV24-1 and TRBJ1-4; D is unclear. CDR3 size: 13 residues. Per germline, CDR1 KGHDR and CDR2 SFDVKD. The V gene lost 3 bases and the J gene lost 8 bases, with 9 bases spanning the gap. CDR3 sequence (DNA): TGTGCCACCAGTGATCCCCCGCGGGAAAAACTGTTTTTT. As protein: CATSDPPREKLFF.

Worth noting for this clone: The same CDR3 can be traced to other DNA sequences in this sample. The J gene is TRBJ2-2, the V gene TRBV4-1; TRBD2 matches 11 bases. Germline loops: CDR1 MGHRA, CDR2 YSYEKL. CDR3 length equals 16 residues. The V segment lost 1 base and the J segment 4 bases; nucleotides outside the gene matches: 2. The CDR3 DNA reads TGCGCCAGCAGCCAAGTAGCGGGAGGGGGCACCGGGGAGCTGTTTTTT. Amino acids: CASSQVAGGGTGELFF.

CDR3 sequence: CASSITGQGFYEQYF. DNA of the CDR3: TGTGCCAGCAGCATAACGGGACAGGGCTTCTACGAGCAGTACTTC. The gene calls are TRBV9 and TRBJ2-7, with 9 bases aligning to TRBD1. This CDR3 has 15 residues. CDR1 and CDR2 (germline): SGDLS, YYNGEE. Losses at the gene ends were 4 bases for V and 3 bases for J; bases not matched to a gene: 8.

J is TRBJ1-4 and V is TRBV28, with 9 bases fitting TRBD1. The CDR3 loop spans 15 amino acids. Germline V gene lookup returns CDR1 MDHEN and CDR2 SYDVKM. Germline trimming cut 2 bases from V and 6 bases from J; bases unmatched to any gene: 4. CDR3 sequence (DNA): TGTGCCAGCAGTTTAACAGGGGGCGCACATGAAAAACTGTTTTTT. It codes for CASSLTGGAHEKLFF. Filled out from reference TRBV28 and TRBJ1-4, the complete variable domain reads DVKVTQSSRYLVKRTGEKVFLECVQDMDHENMFWYRQDPGLGLRLIYFSYDVKMKEKGDIPEGYSVSREKKERFSLILESASTNQTSMYLCASSLTGGAHEKLFFGSGTQLSVL.

The J gene is TRBJ1-1, the V gene TRBV10-3; tentatively, D is TRBD1 (6 bases). The ends were cut back, 8 bases at V and 4 bases at J, with 11 bases in the middle. This CDR3 contains 12 residues. Germline V CDR1 and CDR2: ENHRY, SYGVKD. In nucleotides, the CDR3 is TGTGCCATCCGGGGGGCCGGCACTGAAGCTTTCTTT. Its protein product is CAIRGAGTEAFF.

The genes are TRBV6-1 and TRBJ1-1, with TRBD1 matching over 7 bases. Germline V gene sequence: CDR1 MNHNS, CDR2 SASEGT. The V and J ends lost 0 bases and 5 bases, in that order; junction bases with no gene match: 6. The CDR3 has 15 amino acids. The CDR3 nucleotides are TGTGCCAGCAGTGAAGCGCAGGGGGTCGGAACTGAAGCTTTCTTT. This codes for CASSEAQGVGTEAFF.

In its sample, this clone was seen a few times. V is TRBV28 and J is TRBJ2-3, with D unresolved. Germline loops: CDR1 MDHEN, CDR2 SYDVKM. Trimming took 5 bases from V and 4 from J, leaving 13 bases between them. This CDR3 region has 14 residues. This CDR3 is CASSLSLGADTQYF. CDR3 sequence (DNA): TGTGCCAGCAGTCTATCCCTGGGCGCAGATACGCAGTATTTT. Drawing the rest from reference TRBV28 and TRBJ2-3, the complete variable domain is DVKVTQSSRYLVKRTGEKVFLECVQDMDHENMFWYRQDPGLGLRLIYFSYDVKMKEKGDIPEGYSVSREKKERFSLILESASTNQTSMYLCASSLSLGADTQYFGPGTRLTVL.

The rearrangement links TRBV27 to TRBJ2-3, with 14 bases that match TRBD2. V dropped 6 bases and J dropped 4; count of bases not matched to a gene: 3. The germline CDR1 and CDR2 sequences are MNHEY and SMNVEV (reference sequence). CDR3 length: 15 amino acids. CDR3 residues: CASRTGLAGADTQYF. CDR3 nucleotides: TGTGCCAGCAGGACGGGACTAGCGGGAGCAGATACGCAGTATTTT.

This clone was counted a few times. The chain employs TRBV27 and TRBJ2-1; the D gene is possibly TRBD1 (5 bases). Trimming removed 7 bases from V and 5 bases from J, with 21 bases in between. This CDR3 contains 16 residues. CDR1 is MNHEY, CDR2 SMNVEV, per germline (reference sequence). The CDR3 spells CASTQAWGRVHNEQFF. The DNA of the CDR3 is TGTGCCAGCACCCAAGCCTGGGGCAGGGTACACAATGAGCAGTTCTTC.

There are a few counts of this clone. This chain joins TRBV6-5 and TRBJ1-4, with 7 positions matching TRBD1. With V trimmed by 3 bases and J by 5 bases, 6 bases remained unmatched. The CDR3 is 15 amino acids. Germline lookup yields CDR1 MNHEY and CDR2 SVGAGI. This CDR3 is CASSYRQGGNEKLFF. The CDR3 coding sequence is TGTGCCAGCAGTTATAGACAGGGAGGCAATGAAAAACTGTTTTTT.

The chain couples TRBV14 to TRBJ1-2; the D gene is possibly TRBD1 (6 bases). Trimming removed 1 base at V and 8 bases at J, with 17 bases between. The CDR3 extends over 15 amino acids. The germline V gene encodes CDR1 SGHDN and CDR2 FVKESK. The CDR3 DNA follows: TGTGCCAGCAGCCAAGCGCCAACAGGGATCGGGGGCTACACCTTC. This encodes CASSQAPTGIGGYTF.

The chain employs TRBV7-6 and TRBJ2-5; 8 bases line up with TRBD1. From germline, CDR1 is SGHVS and CDR2 FNYEAQ. The CDR3 loop spans 15 amino acids. The V segment lost 2 bases and the J segment 3 bases; nucleotides outside the gene matches: 5. The CDR3 region has the DNA TGTGCCAGCAGCTTATTACAGGGGGTTGAAGAGACCCAGTACTTC. The encoded protein is CASSLLQGVEETQYF.

The chain combines TRBV28 with TRBJ1-2, with D possibly TRBD1 on 6 matching bases. The CDR3 is 13 amino acids. Trimming shortened V by 8 bases and J by 4 bases, and 14 bases separated the two germline ends. Germline V lookup: CDR1 MDHEN, CDR2 SYDVKM. The CDR3, as DNA: TGTGCCAGCCGTCAGGGGAGTGCCTATGGCTACACCTTC. Translating gives CASRQGSAYGYTF.